These 16 T cell receptor beta chains originate from one sample sequenced in a study of cytomegalovirus exposure and HLA in healthy donors. 60 Vbeta and 13 Jbeta primers were used in PCR. Generated by immunoSEQ multiplex PCR, the TCRdb table keeps only in-frame clones and is missing some. The sample records 250,000 or so clones, 70% to 90% being singletons. The sample taken for sequencing was PBMCs. The receptors were gathered from a human donor in good health.

This clone has only a few counts. This rearrangement joins TRBV28 to TRBJ1-2; TRBD1 matches at 7 bases. CDR1 and CDR2 (germline): MDHEN, SYDVKM. The CDR3 covers 19 residues. V lost 1 base, J lost 4 bases, and 18 bases stayed unmatched. CDR3 DNA sequence: TGTGCCAGCAGTTTATCCCGGGACAGCCGTTACCCTGGGGTCTATGGCTACACCTTC. Its protein product is CASSLSRDSRYPGVYGYTF.

V usage is TRBV15 and J usage is TRBJ2-5; TRBD2 agrees at 9 bases. The CDR3 consists of 16 residues. Per germline, CDR1 LNHNV and CDR2 YYDKDF (reference sequence). Trimming removed 1 base from V and 4 bases from J; junction bases left unmatched: 7. CDR3 in DNA: TGTGCCACCAGCAGAGTGGGGGCTAGCGGGACAGAGACCCAGTACTTC. Encoded protein: CATSRVGASGTETQYF. Complete variable domain (other parts from reference TRBV15 and TRBJ2-5): DAMVIQNPRYQVTQFGKPVTLSCSQTLNHNVMYWYQQKSSQAPKLLFHYYDKDFNNEADTPDNFQSRRPNTSFCFLDIRSPGLGDTAMYLCATSRVGASGTETQYFGPGTRLLVL.

This rearrangement joins TRBV10-3 to TRBJ2-7; 7 nucleotides align to TRBD2. Germline V gene data show CDR1 as ENHRY and CDR2 as SYGVKD. V trimming: 0 bases; J trimming: 1 base; junction bases outside the gene matches: 6. The CDR3 runs to 16 residues. This CDR3 reads CAISESGGGPSYEQYF. The CDR3 DNA follows: TGTGCCATCAGTGAGTCGGGGGGAGGGCCTTCCTACGAGCAGTACTTC.

V is TRBV7-9 and J is TRBJ2-7; 8 bases are a match to TRBD1. The CDR3 sequence is 14 residues long. V gave up 4 bases and J gave up 0 bases; unmatched junction bases: 2. Germline assignment: CDR1 SEHNR and CDR2 FQNEAQ (reference sequence). CDR3 sequence: CASSSTGDSYEQYF. The CDR3 DNA follows: TGTGCCAGCAGCTCGACAGGGGACTCCTACGAGCAGTACTTC.

The V gene is TRBV29-1, the J gene TRBJ2-1; 10 nucleotides align to TRBD2. The germline CDR1 and CDR2 sequences are SQVTM and ANQGSEA. V gave up 5 bases and J gave up 8 bases; unmatched junction bases: 6. The length of the CDR3 is 13 residues. The CDR3 region has the DNA TGCAGCGTTCGCCTAGCGGGAGTCTATGAGCAGTTCTTC. Its translation is CSVRLAGVYEQFF.

Notes on this clone: Mismatch with germline at one junction end may stem from a read error. The CDR3 DNA reads as TGTTCCAGCAGGTCCGGGACAGGCCTCTACGAGCAGTACTTC. Amino acid sequence: CSSRSGTGLYEQYF. The chain is built from TRBV7-9 and TRBJ2-7, with TRBD1 identical over 8 bases. The CDR3 loop spans 14 amino acids. In germline, CDR1 is SEHNR, CDR2 FQNEAQ (reference sequence).

With respect to this clone: The same CDR3 also results from other DNA sequences found in this sample. This sequence joins TRBV7-2 and TRBJ2-5, with 12 bases that match TRBD2. This CDR3 contains 18 residues. Germline V gives CDR1 SGHTA, CDR2 FQGNSA. Losses at the gene ends were 1 base for V and 2 bases for J; bases not matched to a gene: 8. The CDR3 loop reads CASSLVGLAGGPQETQYF. The DNA for the CDR3 is TGTGCCAGCAGCTTAGTCGGTCTAGCGGGAGGGCCACAAGAGACCCAGTACTTC.

The chain uses TRBV7-2 and TRBJ2-7; 10 bases agree with TRBD2. The CDR3 spans 16 residues. The ends lost 5 bases at V and 0 bases at J; junction bases unmatched: 7. CDR1 and CDR2 (germline): SGHTA, FQGNSA. The CDR3 protein is CASSPWTSGSSYEQYF. In DNA, the CDR3 is TGTGCCAGCAGCCCCTGGACTAGCGGAAGCTCCTACGAGCAGTACTTC.

The CDR3 sequence is CASSLAPGTGAYEQYF. CDR3 sequence (DNA): TGTGCCAGCAGCTTAGCGCCCGGGACAGGGGCCTACGAGCAGTACTTC. The chain links TRBV7-8 to TRBJ2-7; 10 nucleotides align to TRBD1. Germline-derived CDR1 and CDR2 are SGHVS and FQNEAQ. CDR3 length equals 16 residues. The trim removed 0 bases at V and 2 bases at J, leaving 4 bases unmatched.

This sequence joins TRBV5-1 and TRBJ2-7, with 14 bases fitting TRBD2. The CDR3 is 15 residues long. The ends lost 5 bases at V and 2 bases at J; junction bases unmatched: 3. Germline V gene lookup returns CDR1 SGHRS and CDR2 YFSETQ. The CDR3 DNA sequence: TGCGCCAGCAGGGGACTAGCGGGAGCCACCTACGAGCAGTACTTC. Protein: CASRGLAGATYEQYF.

The chain is built from TRBV6-1 and TRBJ1-2; 8 positions match TRBD1. V was clipped by 6 bases and J by 7 bases; unmatched bases: 4. Germline assignment: CDR1 MNHNS and CDR2 SASEGT. CDR3 length: 12 residues. This CDR3 is CASSRQGLGYTF. The CDR3 DNA follows: TGTGCCAGCAGCAGACAGGGGCTTGGCTACACCTTC.

The chain couples TRBV7-3 to TRBJ2-5; D might be TRBD1 (5 bases). Trimming stripped 4 bases from V and 4 bases from J, with 10 bases between. Germline loops: CDR1 SGHTA, CDR2 FQGTGA. This CDR3 is 13 amino acids long. As DNA, the CDR3 is TGTGCCAGCAGCTCTCAGGGCGTAGAGACCCAGTACTTC. It is translated as CASSSQGVETQYF. The variable domain in full, completed from reference TRBV7-3 and TRBJ2-5, reads GAGVSQTPSNKVTEKGKYVELRCDPISGHTALYWYRQSLGQGPEFLIYFQGTGAADDSGLPNDRFFAVRPEGSVSTLKIQRTERGDSAVYLCASSSQGVETQYFGPGTRLLVL.

This chain links TRBV4-1 with TRBJ2-5, with D possibly matching TRBD2 (6 bases). The J call may be incorrect, as the DNA end agrees better with TRBJ2-7. Germline V gene data show CDR1 as MGHRA and CDR2 as YSYEKL. The CDR3 is 16 amino acids. The CDR3 sequence: CASSPPWRGTPYEQYF. In nucleotides, the CDR3 is TGCGCCAGCAGCCCCCCATGGCGGGGAACGCCCTACGAGCAGTACTTC.

This sequence joins TRBV5-1 and TRBJ1-2; TRBD1 might be the D (6 bases). The CDR3 consists of 15 residues. CDR1 is SGHRS and CDR2 is YFSETQ in the germline V gene. Trimming cost V 2 bases and J 3 bases, with 14 bases left between them. This chain's CDR3 is CASSFLGAAYYGYTF. The CDR3 nucleotides read TGCGCCAGCAGCTTCTTGGGGGCAGCTTACTATGGCTACACCTTC.

This clone showed up just once. The J gene is TRBJ2-1, the V gene TRBV10-3; 16 bases fit TRBD2. The length of the CDR3 is 17 residues. Germline CDR1 is ENHRY and CDR2 is SYGVKD. After removal of 6 bases from V and 4 bases from J, the junction contained 6 bases not matched to a gene. The CDR3 DNA is TGTGCCATCAGGGGACTAGCGGGAGGGGAGGGATACAATGAGCAGTTCTTC. It is translated as CAIRGLAGGEGYNEQFF.

The J gene is TRBJ2-5, the V gene TRBV9; a possible D gene is TRBD1 (6 bases). Germline V lookup: CDR1 SGDLS, CDR2 YYNGEE. This CDR3 region has 14 residues. Deletions cut 3 bases from V and 5 bases from J, with 14 bases between. CDR3 bases: TGTGCCAGCAGCGCGACAGGCTATCGGGAGACCCAGTACTTC. Protein sequence: CASSATGYRETQYF.